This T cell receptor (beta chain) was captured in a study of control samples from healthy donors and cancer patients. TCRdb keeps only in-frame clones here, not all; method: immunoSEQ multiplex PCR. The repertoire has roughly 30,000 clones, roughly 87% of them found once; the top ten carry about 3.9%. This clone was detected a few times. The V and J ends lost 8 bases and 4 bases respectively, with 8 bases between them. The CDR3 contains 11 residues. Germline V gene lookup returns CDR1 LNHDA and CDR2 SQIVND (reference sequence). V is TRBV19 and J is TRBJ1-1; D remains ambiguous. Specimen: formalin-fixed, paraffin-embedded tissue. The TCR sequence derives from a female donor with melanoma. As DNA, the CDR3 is TGTGCCAGTCGAGGTGTCACTGAAGCTTTCTTT. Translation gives CASRGVTEAFF.